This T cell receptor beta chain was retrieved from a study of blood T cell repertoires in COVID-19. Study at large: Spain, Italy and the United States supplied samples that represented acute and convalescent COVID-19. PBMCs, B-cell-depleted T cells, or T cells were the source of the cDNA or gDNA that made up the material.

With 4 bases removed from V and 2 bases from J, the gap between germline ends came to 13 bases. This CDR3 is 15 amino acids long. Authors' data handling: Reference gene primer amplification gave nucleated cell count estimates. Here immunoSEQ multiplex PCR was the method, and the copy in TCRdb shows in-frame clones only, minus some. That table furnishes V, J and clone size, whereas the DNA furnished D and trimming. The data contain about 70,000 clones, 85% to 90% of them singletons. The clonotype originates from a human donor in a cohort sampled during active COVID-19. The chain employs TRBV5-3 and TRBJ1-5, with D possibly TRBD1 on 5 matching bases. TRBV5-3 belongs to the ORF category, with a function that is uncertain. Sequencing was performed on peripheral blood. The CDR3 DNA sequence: TGTGCCAGAAGCATCGCAGGGACTGGCAATCAGCCCCAGCATTTT. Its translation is CARSIAGTGNQPQHF.